Sequencing of this TCR beta chain was carried out in a study of beta chain features in type 1 diabetes. Study-wide context: Sorted cells examined across all samples numbered roughly 99,000,000.

Every bit of the isolated RNA underwent reverse transcription, so sequencing read expressed TCRB transcripts. Assay: immunoSEQ multiplex PCR; the TCRdb copy retains only in-frame clones and omits some. The repertoire includes about 400,000 clones, around an eighth of them detected once, and 0.0095% to 0.013% sits in the top ten. Regarding this clone: Its specificity is not known.

Looked up from germline, CDR1 is MDHEN and CDR2 is SYDVKM. The CDR3 extends over 13 amino acids. With 7 bases removed from V and 2 bases from J, the gap between germline ends came to 11 bases. Overall study findings and caveats: Insertions at VDJ junctions were less frequent in type 1 diabetes patients. These patients also deleted more nucleotides at the same junctions. Naive, central memory and regulatory TCRB repertoires appeared more similar among patients than healthy donors. Type 1 diabetes patients had moderately but significantly shorter TCRB CDR3s in all four CD4+ subsets.

It was via CD45RO/CCR7/CD25/CD127/CD95/CD27 that CD4+ naive, central memory, regulatory and stem cell-like memory cells were sorted. V usage is TRBV28 and J usage is TRBJ2-5, with TRBD2 as a possible D gene (6 bases). Source material: naive CD4+ T cells from blood. This clonotype originated in a woman between 18 and 29 years old with type 1 diabetes. CDR3 nucleotide sequence: TGTGCCAGCACGGGAGCTAATCAAGAGACCCAGTACTTC. Translating gives CASTGANQETQYF.